These T cell receptor beta chains were read from a single sample in a study of cytomegalovirus exposure and HLA in healthy donors. Data came from immunoSEQ multiplex PCR; TCRdb stores just in-frame clones and leaves some out. The sample table includes some 120,000 clones. Sequenced: PBMCs. All receptors come from a man aged 30 to 39 in good health and CMV-seronegative. Both conserved end residues are part of each CDR3. Fields, in order: clone size, V gene, D gene, J gene, CDR3 DNA, CDR3 protein. D genes are given only for firm matches. Size is omitted from some rows. Given values are once, few, many or a class for expanded clones.

clone_size: -; v_call: TRBV5-1; d_call: -; j_call: TRBJ2-3; cdr3_nt: TGCGCCAGCAGCTTGGTCCGAGATACGCAGTATTTT; cdr3_aa: CASSLVRDTQYF
clone_size: -; v_call: TRBV5-1; d_call: -; j_call: TRBJ2-5; cdr3_nt: TGCGCCAGCAGCTTGGATAGGGGGGGACAAGAGACCCAGTACTTC; cdr3_aa: CASSLDRGGQETQYF
clone_size: medium-sized; v_call: TRBV7-9; d_call: TRBD1; j_call: TRBJ1-4; cdr3_nt: TGTGCCAGCGGCCGGGACAGGGGTTTCGGCGGTTGGGTTGAAAAACTGTTTTTT; cdr3_aa: CASGRDRGFGGWVEKLFF
clone_size: -; v_call: TRBV5-1; d_call: -; j_call: TRBJ2-5; cdr3_nt: TGCGCCAGCAGCACCTTGACAGGTCAAGAGACCCAGTACTTC; cdr3_aa: CASSTLTGQETQYF
clone_size: -; v_call: TRBV7-2; d_call: TRBD1; j_call: TRBJ1-2; cdr3_nt: TGTGCCAGCAGCTTGAGGGGGCATGGCTACACCTTC; cdr3_aa: CASSLRGHGYTF
clone_size: -; v_call: TRBV5-4; d_call: TRBD1; j_call: TRBJ1-5; cdr3_nt: TGTGCCAGCTCGTCAGGGGGCGCGGGCAATCAGCCCCAGCATTTT; cdr3_aa: CASSSGGAGNQPQHF
clone_size: -; v_call: TRBV5-1; d_call: TRBD2; j_call: TRBJ2-5; cdr3_nt: TGCGCCAGCAGCCCGGGGGGCCAAGAGACCCAGTACTTC; cdr3_aa: CASSPGGQETQYF
clone_size: -; v_call: TRBV7-9; d_call: TRBD2; j_call: TRBJ2-5; cdr3_nt: TGTGCCAGCAGCCGACTTAGCGGGGGTAAACAAGAGACCCAGTACTTC; cdr3_aa: CASSRLSGGKQETQYF
clone_size: -; v_call: TRBV5-1; d_call: -; j_call: TRBJ1-2; cdr3_nt: TGCGCCAGCAGCTTGGGACAGGCGCACTATGGCTACACCTTC; cdr3_aa: CASSLGQAHYGYTF
clone_size: -; v_call: TRBV4-1; d_call: -; j_call: TRBJ1-1; cdr3_nt: TGCGCCAGCAGACCCAGATTCGAATCGGCGGGTGAAGCTTTCTTT; cdr3_aa: CASRPRFESAGEAFF
clone_size: -; v_call: TRBV2; d_call: TRBD1; j_call: TRBJ2-2; cdr3_nt: TGTGCCAGCAGTTCAGCAGGGGGACCCACCGGGGAGCTGTTTTTT; cdr3_aa: CASSSAGGPTGELFF
clone_size: -; v_call: TRBV6-1; d_call: TRBD2; j_call: TRBJ2-7; cdr3_nt: TGTGCCAGCAGTGAAGTGAGCGGGGGATCCTACGAGCAGTACTTC; cdr3_aa: CASSEVSGGSYEQYF
clone_size: medium-sized; v_call: TRBV6-5; d_call: -; j_call: TRBJ2-7; cdr3_nt: TGTGCCAGCAGCAACAGGGTCAGCTACGAGCAGTACTTC; cdr3_aa: CASSNRVSYEQYF